The source of this TCR beta chain is a study of blood T cell repertoires in COVID-19. Looking at the study overall: Specimens from acute and convalescent COVID-19 originated in the United States, Italy and Spain. PBMCs, B-cell-depleted T cells, or T cells were the source of the cDNA or gDNA that made up the material.

The CDR3 is made up of 15 amino acids. The junction had 2 bases not matched to a gene; V was cut back by 1 base and J by 1 base. Per the germline V gene, CDR1 is SEHNR and CDR2 is FQNEAQ (reference sequence). Study processing details: By means of reference gene primer amplification, nucleated cell counts were estimated. Clones were read by immunoSEQ multiplex PCR, and TCRdb kept only the in-frame ones, dropping some. That table gives V, J and clone size, and the DNA gave D and trimming. The sample gives 250,000 to 300,000 clones, approximately 90% of which show up once; roughly 4.8% is in the top ten.

J is TRBJ2-3 and V is TRBV7-9; 7 bases are shared with TRBD2. The sequence was collected from a man aged 40-50 years with acute or convalescent COVID-19. Source material: peripheral blood. As DNA, the CDR3 is TGTGCCAGCAGCTTAGAGGCGGGGGGCACAGATACGCAGTATTTT. Its protein product is CASSLEAGGTDTQYF.